The 30 T cell receptor beta chains below all came from one sample that was sequenced in a study of neurological immune-mediated disorders. TCRdb recomputed calls from the 5' RACE reads with MiXCR, one row per CDR3 protein. The table has about 38,000 distinct CDR3 sequences, about 4.8% seen once. Sequencing used CD4+ T cells from blood. The receptors originated from a man aged 18-30 years in good health.

This clonotype was counted at least ten times. The rearrangement joins TRBV12-3 or TRBV12-4 to TRBJ2-2; 10 positions agree with TRBD1. The J segment lost 8 bases and the V segment lost 5 bases, leaving 8 bases of the junction unmatched. The CDR3 length is 15 residues. The chain's CDR3 is CASSPRQGARGELFF. DNA of the CDR3: TGTGCCAGCAGTCCCCGACAGGGGGCGAGAGGGGAGCTGTTTTTT.

The sample holds many counts of this clonotype. The rearrangement joins TRBV7-2 to TRBJ2-7; 7 bases match TRBD1. The CDR3 contains 13 residues. J was trimmed by 1 base and V by 5 bases; bases with no gene match: 2. CDR1 and CDR2 (germline): SGHTA, FQGNSA. In DNA form, the CDR3 reads TGTGCCAGCAGCCCGGGACAGTCCTACGAGCAGTACTTC. Translated, it gives CASSPGQSYEQYF.

This clonotype was detected ten times or more. The chain uses TRBV5-1 and TRBJ1-1; 11 bases align to TRBD1. CDR3 size: 15 residues. The germline gives CDR1 SGHRS, CDR2 YFSETQ. Germline trimming cut 5 bases from V and 5 bases from J; bases unmatched to any gene: 8. The chain's CDR3 is CASSFFGQGATEAFF. CDR3 bases: TGCGCCAGCAGTTTCTTCGGACAGGGGGCTACTGAAGCTTTCTTT.

Many counts were recorded for this clonotype. The chain joins TRBV20-1 to TRBJ1-5, with 7 bases matching TRBD1. Per germline, CDR1 DFQATT and CDR2 SNEGSKA (reference sequence). V was pared by 5 bases and J by 5 bases, with 12 bases of the junction left unmatched. The CDR3 covers 15 residues. CDR3 DNA: TGCAGTGCTCTCCCTTCTCGGACAGGCTATCAGCCCCAGCATTTT. Translating gives CSALPSRTGYQPQHF.

This clonotype has a count of ten or more. The V gene is TRBV7-9, the J gene TRBJ2-2; no definite D call. The CDR3 length is 15 residues. V was trimmed by 6 bases and J by 4 bases, leaving 15 bases between them. Germline V gene lookup returns CDR1 SEHNR and CDR2 FQNEAQ (reference sequence). The CDR3 is CASRAGSVFTGELFF. The CDR3 nucleotides read TGTGCCAGCAGAGCAGGCTCGGTTTTCACCGGGGAGCTGTTTTTT. Full variable domain (outside the CDR3, taken from reference TRBV7-9 and TRBJ2-2): DTGVSQNPRHKITKRGQNVTFRCDPISEHNRLYWYRQTLGQGPEFLTYFQNEAQLEKSRLLSDRFSAERPKGSFSTLEIQRTEQGDSAMYLCASRAGSVFTGELFFGEGSRLTVL.

The sample holds many counts of this clonotype. The J gene is TRBJ1-1, the V gene TRBV6-5; weak D call: TRBD1 (6 bases). The CDR3 covers 15 residues. Germline CDR1 and CDR2: MNHEY and SVGAGI. V lost 2 bases and J 2 bases, leaving 12 bases between the germline ends. For the CDR3, the DNA is TGTGCCAGCAGTTACCCCGGGACACTCAACACTGAAGCTTTCTTT. It yields the protein CASSYPGTLNTEAFF.

This clonotype was counted many times. The J gene is TRBJ2-2, the V gene TRBV20-1; D may correspond to TRBD1 or TRBD2 (5 bases each). V was cut by 8 bases and J by 2 bases, with 15 bases left in between. The CDR3 length is 14 residues. CDR1 and CDR2 (germline): DFQATT, SNEGSKA (reference sequence). The CDR3 DNA reads TGCAGTCCCGTCTCGAGGGGAAACACCGGGGAGCTGTTTTTT. It codes for CSPVSRGNTGELFF.

Many counts were recorded for this clonotype. The chain uses TRBV15 and TRBJ2-1; a weak D match, TRBD1 (5 bases). The CDR3 is made up of 15 amino acids. The V gene's germline CDR1 is LNHNV and CDR2 YYDKDF (reference sequence). V was cut by 0 bases and J by 4 bases, with 10 bases left in between. The CDR3 DNA sequence: TGTGCCACCAGCAGAGACAGGGCTGCATACAATGAGCAGTTCTTC. Amino acid sequence: CATSRDRAAYNEQFF.

This clonotype showed up many times. This chain connects TRBV12-3 or TRBV12-4 to TRBJ1-2, with D perhaps TRBD1 (5 bases). V lost 2 bases, J lost 2 bases, and 9 bases lay in between. CDR3 length: 14 amino acids. The CDR3 reads CASSLFKGNYGYTF. CDR3 in DNA: TGTGCCAGCAGTTTATTCAAGGGGAACTATGGCTACACCTTC.

This clonotype occurred many times. An end of the junction does not agree with germline; a read error may underlie this. The rearrangement joins TRBV7-7 to TRBJ2-2; D uncertain. Per germline, CDR1 SSHAT and CDR2 FNYEAQ (reference sequence). The CDR3 spans 15 residues. CDR3 coding DNA: TGTGCTAGCAGCTTAGAACAGAAATCCACCGGGGAGCTGTTTTTT. This codes for CASSLEQKSTGELFF.

This clonotype was picked up many times. The chain joins TRBV20-1 to TRBJ2-1, with TRBD2 matching 11 bases. Trimming removed 0 bases from V and 4 bases from J; junction bases left unmatched: 5. Germline V gene lookup returns CDR1 DFQATT and CDR2 SNEGSKA (reference sequence). The CDR3 totals 16 residues. The CDR3 reads CSARDYLAGGYNEQFF. The CDR3 DNA sequence: TGCAGTGCTAGAGACTACTTAGCGGGGGGGTACAATGAGCAGTTCTTC.

This clonotype was observed many times. The rearrangement joins TRBV7-2 to TRBJ2-1; D gene unclear. The CDR3 covers 13 residues. Between the trimmed V and J ends, which lost 2 bases and 7 bases, there was a span of 9 bases. CDR1 is SGHTA, CDR2 FQGNSA, per germline. In nucleotides, the CDR3 is TGTGCCAGCAGCTTATGGGTCGGGAATGAGCAGTTCTTC. Amino acids: CASSLWVGNEQFF.

This clonotype was found many times. The rearrangement links TRBV5-1 to TRBJ1-2; D is unresolved. The CDR3 spans 13 residues. Germline CDR1 and CDR2: SGHRS and YFSETQ. The germline V and J ends were trimmed by 0 bases and 8 bases, with 11 bases remaining between them. The CDR3 DNA is TGCGCCAGCAGCTTGGGGGGAGGAGGCGGCTACACCTTC. This translates into CASSLGGGGGYTF.

This chain connects TRBV4-2 to TRBJ2-1; TRBD1 matches 8 bases. V lost 1 base to trimming and J lost 9 bases; unmatched junction nucleotides: 2. The germline CDR1 and CDR2 sequences are LGHNA and YNFKEQ. This CDR3 is 13 amino acids long. The CDR3 region has the DNA TGTGCCAGCAGCCAAGGACAGGGGACTGAGCAGTTCTTC. This encodes CASSQGQGTEQFF.

The chain uses TRBV10-3 and TRBJ2-1, with a possible D match to TRBD2 (6 bases). Germline CDR1 reads ENHRY; CDR2 reads SYGVKD. The V and J ends lost 0 bases and 3 bases respectively, with 12 bases between them. The CDR3 length is 16 residues. CDR3 coding DNA: TGTGCCATCAGTGAGTCGGAGGGTAGTGGCTACAATGAGCAGTTCTTC. It specifies CAISESEGSGYNEQFF.

This clonotype occurred many times. This chain links TRBV6-5 with TRBJ2-7, with 8 bases lining up with TRBD1. The germline CDR1 and CDR2 sequences are MNHEY and SVGAGI. The CDR3 has 13 amino acids. V shed 5 bases and J 5 bases; nucleotides not matched to a gene: 5. The CDR3 spells CASSRTGLDEQYF. In DNA, the CDR3 is TGTGCCAGCAGTCGGACAGGGTTGGACGAGCAGTACTTC.

This clonotype has a count of ten or more. The chain carries TRBV5-1 and TRBJ2-3, with a possible D match to TRBD1 (6 bases). V lost 0 bases and J lost 5, with 19 bases in between. Germline V gives CDR1 SGHRS, CDR2 YFSETQ. The CDR3 extends over 17 amino acids. The DNA of the CDR3 is TGCGCCAGCAGCTTGGGGGCGGTAGGGGGATTCGGAGATACGCAGTATTTT. Protein sequence: CASSLGAVGGFGDTQYF.

This clonotype was found many times. This chain uses TRBV3-1 with TRBJ2-2; no clear D. Trimming shortened V by 1 base and J by 8 bases, and 8 bases separated the two germline ends. This CDR3 contains 13 residues. Germline assignment: CDR1 LGHDT and CDR2 YNNKEL (reference sequence). Written as DNA, the CDR3 is TGTGCCAGCAGCCAAGTCACACGTGGGGAGCTGTTTTTT. Its translation: CASSQVTRGELFF.

This clonotype has ten or more counts. The gene calls are TRBV7-2 and TRBJ2-5; TRBD2 agrees at 9 bases. Trimming at V came to 5 bases and at J to 3 bases, leaving 4 bases not matched to a gene. The CDR3 is made up of 14 amino acids. The V gene's germline CDR1 is SGHTA and CDR2 FQGNSA. DNA of the CDR3: TGTGCCAGCAGCGCATTAGCGGGGGAAGAGACCCAGTACTTC. It specifies CASSALAGEETQYF.

There are many counts of this clonotype. The V call is TRBV12-3 or TRBV12-4, the J call TRBJ2-1; D tentatively reads TRBD1 or TRBD2 (6 bases each). V was clipped by 9 bases and J by 0 bases, with 15 bases between them. There are 15 residues in the CDR3. This chain's CDR3 is CASLRGGSSYNEQFF. The CDR3 nucleotides are TGTGCCAGTCTAAGAGGGGGGAGCTCCTACAATGAGCAGTTCTTC.

This clonotype was detected ten times or more. The V and J genes are TRBV5-1 and TRBJ2-5; TRBD2 agrees at 9 bases. The CDR3 is made up of 14 amino acids. After removal of 2 bases from V and 4 bases from J, the junction contained 3 bases not matched to a gene. Germline V gene data show CDR1 as SGHRS and CDR2 as YFSETQ. CDR3: CASSFGTSRETQYF. The CDR3, as DNA: TGCGCCAGCAGCTTCGGGACTAGCCGAGAGACCCAGTACTTC.

The table lists this clonotype with many counts. This chain uses TRBV6-2 or TRBV6-3 with TRBJ2-3, with D perhaps TRBD1 (6 bases). V was cut by 8 bases and J by 4 bases, with 13 bases left in between. The V gene's germline CDR1 is MNHEY and CDR2 SVGEGT. The CDR3 contains 13 residues. DNA for the CDR3: TGTGCCAGCCTCTACGCAGGGGCAGATACGCAGTATTTT. Its protein product is CASLYAGADTQYF.

This clonotype was found many times. The chain links TRBV12-3 or TRBV12-4 to TRBJ1-1; possible D gene TRBD1, 6 bases. Trimming took 3 bases from V and 3 from J, leaving 11 bases between them. This CDR3 has 14 residues. CDR3 sequence (DNA): TGTGCCAGCAGTTTCGGGGGGCGAGACACTGAAGCTTTCTTT. Protein product: CASSFGGRDTEAFF.

This clonotype was recorded at least ten times. The chain has TRBV30 and TRBJ2-5; D is possibly TRBD2 (7 bases). Trimming stripped 1 base from V and 4 bases from J, with 19 bases between. This CDR3 is built from 16 residues. From germline, CDR1 is GTSNPN and CDR2 SVGIG (reference sequence). The CDR3 loop is CAWSEIWGGPGETQYF. The CDR3 region has the DNA TGTGCCTGGAGTGAGATCTGGGGGGGCCCGGGAGAGACCCAGTACTTC. Complete variable domain (other parts from reference TRBV30 and TRBJ2-5): SQTIHQWPATLVQPVGSPLSLECTVEGTSNPNLYWYRQAAGRGLQLLFYSVGIGQISSEVPQNLSASRPQDRQFILSSKKLLLSDSGFYLCAWSEIWGGPGETQYFGPGTRLLVL.

At least ten counts were recorded for this clonotype. The chain recombines TRBV20-1 with TRBJ1-4, with D perhaps TRBD1 (5 bases). Germline CDR1 reads DFQATT; CDR2 reads SNEGSKA (reference sequence). V lost 0 bases and J lost 8, with 7 bases in between. The CDR3 runs 12 residues. CDR3: CSAREGVEKLFF. The CDR3 nucleotides read TGCAGTGCTAGAGAAGGGGTGGAAAAACTGTTTTTT.

This clonotype was observed a few times. The chain joins TRBV7-2 to TRBJ1-6, with D possibly TRBD1 on 6 matching bases. Germline assignment: CDR1 SGHTA and CDR2 FQGNSA. The CDR3 runs 13 residues. Trimming pared 6 bases from V and 9 bases from J, leaving 12 bases between. The CDR3 nucleotides read TGTGCCAGCAGACGTACAGGGATTTCACCCCTCCACTTT. This encodes CASRRTGISPLHF.

This clonotype was detected ten times or more. The genes are TRBV5-1 and TRBJ1-4, with unresolved D. The CDR3 covers 15 residues. In germline, CDR1 is SGHRS, CDR2 YFSETQ. Trimming removed 3 bases at V and 3 bases at J, with 12 bases between. The CDR3 coding sequence is TGCGCCAGCAGCTCCGGGCCTGCGGCTAATGAAAAACTGTTTTTT. Translated: CASSSGPAANEKLFF. The variable domain in full, completed from reference TRBV5-1 and TRBJ1-4, reads KAGVTQTPRYLIKTRGQQVTLSCSPISGHRSVSWYQQTPGQGLQFLFEYFSETQRNKGNFPGRFSGRQFSNSRSEMNVSTLELGDSALYLCASSSGPAANEKLFFGSGTQLSVL.

This clonotype has at least ten counts. V gene TRBV5-1 combines with J gene TRBJ2-7; maybe TRBD2 (6 bases). In germline, CDR1 is SGHRS, CDR2 YFSETQ. The CDR3 covers 15 residues. V lost 4 bases and J lost 3, with 17 bases in between. Here the CDR3 DNA reads TGCGCCAGCAGCCTGAATGCGGGGTTGTACTACGAGCAGTACTTC. Translating it yields CASSLNAGLYYEQYF.

In this sample, this clonotype turned up many times. The genes are TRBV29-1 and TRBJ1-1; no clear D. The CDR3 length is 14 residues. From germline, CDR1 is SQVTM and CDR2 ANQGSEA. V lost 4 bases and J lost 1, with 13 bases in between. The CDR3 DNA follows: TGCAGCGTTGGGTCGCGGGGAGCGAACACTGAAGCTTTCTTT. This codes for CSVGSRGANTEAFF.

This clonotype was counted at least ten times. The CDR3 DNA follows: TGCAGTGCTAGGACCTCCAACCAGTTAGAGCAGTACTTC. It codes for CSARTSNQLEQYF. The chain couples TRBV20-1 to TRBJ2-7, with D unclear. The length of the CDR3 is 13 residues. With 3 bases removed from V and 7 bases from J, the gap between germline ends came to 16 bases. In germline, CDR1 is DFQATT, CDR2 SNEGSKA (reference sequence).